Sequencing of this TCR beta chain was carried out in a study of cytomegalovirus exposure and HLA in healthy donors. This clone was observed once. PCR used 60 Vbeta primers and 13 Jbeta primers. The assay was immunoSEQ multiplex PCR, and TCRdb's table has in-frame clones only and misses some. The table has 200,000 or so clones, about four fifths seen once. Looked up from germline, CDR1 is SNHLY and CDR2 is FYNNEI. Deletions cut 7 bases from V and 3 bases from J, with 6 bases between. The CDR3 runs 11 residues. V is TRBV2 and J is TRBJ2-5; D call uncertain. The sequencing input was PBMCs. The origin of this receptor is a boy aged 10-17 years in good health and CMV-seronegative. CDR3 residues: CASTQEETQYF. The DNA of the CDR3 is TGTGCCAGCACTCAGGAAGAGACCCAGTACTTC.